Below, 18 T cell receptor beta chains from the same sample are listed, as sequenced in a study of regulatory T cells in long-lasting Graves disease. The time point denotes: newly diagnosed GD, antithyroid drugs for less than 3 months. From PBMCs, RNA was extracted and then used to make the TCR library. The TCR beta library used iRepertoire HTBI primers with Arm-PCR amplification of CDR3. TCRdb independently ran MiXCR on the multiplex PCR reads; one entry per CDR3 protein. The repertoire includes over 400,000 distinct CDR3 sequences, 14% of them detected once, and roughly 15% sits in the top ten. These same records also appear under a second study, on T cells in Graves' hyperthyroidism and ophthalmopathy.

The material sequenced was peripheral blood mononuclear cells (PBMCs), taken at new diagnosis, from a patient treated with antithyroid drugs. The source of these receptors is a woman aged 50 to 60 with Graves disease.

A note on this clonotype: This may arise from a read error, as a much more abundant clone is one base away. The chain combines TRBV28 with TRBJ2-4; 12 nucleotides align to TRBD2. Germline values: CDR1 MDHEN, CDR2 SYDVKM. This CDR3 is built from 22 residues. With 3 bases clipped from V and 0 bases from J, the junction kept 18 bases outside the gene matches. The CDR3 region is CASSLRARPTSGRILAKNIQYF. CDR3 DNA: TGTGCCAGCAGTTTGAGGGCCCGGCCGACTAGCGGGAGAATCCTAGCCAAAAACATTCAGTACTTC. Drawing the rest from reference TRBV28 and TRBJ2-4, the complete variable domain is DVKVTQSSRYLVKRTGEKVFLECVQDMDHENMFWYRQDPGLGLRLIYFSYDVKMKEKGDIPEGYSVSREKKERFSLILESASTNQTSMYLCASSLRARPTSGRILAKNIQYFGAGTRLSVL.

This clonotype was recorded many times. J is TRBJ2-5 and V is TRBV30; possibly TRBD1 or TRBD2 for D (6 bases each). CDR1 is GTSNPN, CDR2 SVGIG, per germline (reference sequence). The CDR3 consists of 13 residues. CDR3 nucleotides: TGTAGTTGTGGGGGGCAAAATCAAGAGACCCAGTACTTC. It yields the protein CSCGGQNQETQYF.

This clonotype was recorded many times. The chain carries TRBV12-3 or TRBV12-4 and TRBJ1-2; D is possibly TRBD1 (5 bases). This CDR3 contains 11 residues. The CDR3 sequence: CAGGDDYGYTF. CDR3 nucleotide sequence: TGTGCGGGGGGGGACGACTATGGCTACACCTTC.

The chain couples TRBV27 to TRBJ2-2, with no clear D. Germline V lookup: CDR1 MNHEY, CDR2 SMNVEV (reference sequence). V was clipped by 5 bases and J by 2 bases, with 15 bases between them. The CDR3 sequence is 16 residues long. The CDR3 nucleotides read TGTGCCAGCAGTCCCCCCCGGTACCACAACACCGGGGAGCTGTTTTTT. Its translation is CASSPPRYHNTGELFF.

This clonotype was detected many times. The V call is TRBV28, the J call TRBJ2-7; 8 bases agree with TRBD2. Germline CDR1 is MDHEN and CDR2 is SYDVKM. With V trimmed by 3 bases and J by 6 bases, 10 bases remained unmatched. The CDR3 length is 15 residues. The CDR3 DNA sequence: TGTGCCAGCAGTTTTGGGTCGGGAGGGCTCGTCGAGCAGTACTTC. Translated: CASSFGSGGLVEQYF.

This clonotype came up many times. V gene TRBV12-3 or TRBV12-4 combines with J gene TRBJ2-1; 12 positions agree with TRBD2. CDR3 size: 16 residues. With V trimmed by 2 bases and J by 7 bases, 6 bases remained unmatched. The CDR3 loop reads CASSLTTSGRGNEQFF. DNA of the CDR3: TGTGCCAGCAGTTTAACGACTAGCGGGAGAGGGAATGAGCAGTTCTTC.

This chain uses TRBV2 with TRBJ2-5, with D possibly being TRBD1 or TRBD2 (6 bases each). V dropped 4 bases and J dropped 5 bases, with 20 bases sitting between them. From germline, CDR1 is SNHLY and CDR2 FYNNEI. The CDR3 spans 16 residues. This CDR3 reads CASSGIQGPRGETQYF. The CDR3 coding sequence is TGTGCCAGCAGTGGAATTCAGGGGCCCCGGGGGGAGACCCAGTACTTC.

The table lists this clonotype with many counts. J is TRBJ1-5 and V is TRBV30, with D possibly TRBD1 on 5 matching bases. Between the trimmed V and J ends, which lost 3 bases and 3 bases, there was a span of 12 bases. The germline V gene encodes CDR1 GTSNPN and CDR2 SVGIG (reference sequence). This CDR3 spans 14 amino acids. CDR3 in amino acids: CAWRGPYNNQPQHF. CDR3 nucleotides: TGTGCCTGGAGGGGACCCTACAACAATCAGCCCCAGCATTTT.

This clonotype was counted many times. The chain joins TRBV6-1 to TRBJ1-1; no clear D. Trimming took 10 bases from V and 1 from J, leaving 10 bases between them. Per germline, CDR1 MNHNS and CDR2 SASEGT. The CDR3 sequence is 12 residues long. The DNA for the CDR3 is TGTGCCACCGGACCGTCGAACACTGAAGCTTTCTTT. This translates into CATGPSNTEAFF.

This clonotype was observed many times. J is TRBJ2-3 and V is TRBV11-2; D is unclear. The CDR3 loop spans 14 amino acids. V was cut by 2 bases and J by 0 bases, with 6 bases left in between. Germline CDR1 SGHAT, CDR2 FQNNGV. CDR3 protein: CASSLFRSTDTQYF. The CDR3 DNA is TGTGCCAGCAGCTTATTCCGGAGCACAGATACGCAGTATTTT. The variable domain in full, with the rest retrieved from reference TRBV11-2 and TRBJ2-3, is EAGVAQSPRYKIIEKRQSVAFWCNPISGHATLYWYQQILGQGPKLLIQFQNNGVVDDSQLPKDRFSAERLKGVDSTLKIQPAKLEDSAVYLCASSLFRSTDTQYFGPGTRLTVL.

This clonotype occurred many times. V and J are TRBV28 and TRBJ2-7; the match to TRBD2 covers 7 bases. The germline V gene encodes CDR1 MDHEN and CDR2 SYDVKM. The CDR3 sequence is 16 residues long. With V trimmed by 6 bases and J by 1 base, 12 bases remained unmatched. CDR3 DNA sequence: TGTGCCAGCAGGCTGGGACTAACCTCGGGATCCTACGAGCAGTACTTC. Translated, it gives CASRLGLTSGSYEQYF.

This clonotype was seen at least ten times. The rearrangement joins TRBV6-1 to TRBJ2-7; D unresolved. The CDR3 runs 14 residues. Trimming cost V 6 bases and J 0 bases, with 12 bases left between them. The germline V gene encodes CDR1 MNHNS and CDR2 SASEGT. The CDR3 bases are TGTGCCAGCAGGCCGCTTGGGCACTCCTACGAGCAGTACTTC. Translated: CASRPLGHSYEQYF.

This clonotype came up many times. J is TRBJ1-2 and V is TRBV3-1, with D hard to call. Germline CDR1 reads LGHDT; CDR2 reads YNNKEL (reference sequence). Between the trimmed V and J ends, which lost 2 bases and 2 bases, there was a span of 6 bases. The CDR3 totals 13 residues. DNA for the CDR3: TGTGCCAGCAGCCAACTGGCCAACTATGGCTACACCTTC. Translated: CASSQLANYGYTF.

V gene TRBV18 combines with J gene TRBJ2-5; 7 nucleotides align to TRBD2. The germline gives CDR1 KGHSH, CDR2 LQKENI. V shed 5 bases, J shed 2 bases, and the junction held 5 bases outside the gene matches. The CDR3 runs 14 residues. This CDR3 reads CASSTGTTQETQYF. CDR3 coding DNA: TGTGCCAGCTCAACCGGGACTACACAAGAGACCCAGTACTTC.

Of note for this clonotype: A much larger clone differs by one base, so this may be a read error. This chain uses TRBV12-3 or TRBV12-4 with TRBJ2-7; possible D gene TRBD2, 5 bases. This CDR3 spans 14 amino acids. V was shortened by 4 bases and J by 6 bases, with 16 bases between the two germline ends. CDR3 bases: TGTGCCAGCAGTTCTGGCGGAGGCGGTGTCGAGCAGTACTTC. This encodes CASSSGGGGVEQYF.

This clonotype was detected many times. The CDR3 loop reads CASSQTGADIQYF. In DNA form, the CDR3 reads TGTGCCAGCAGTCAGACCGGTGCGGACATTCAGTACTTC. This chain uses TRBV27 with TRBJ2-4, with no clear D. The CDR3 is 13 amino acids. Trimming removed 5 bases at V and 8 bases at J, with 13 bases between. The germline V gene has CDR1 MNHEY and CDR2 SMNVEV (reference sequence).

This clonotype was observed at least ten times. The chain combines TRBV7-9 with TRBJ1-1; 7 bases are shared with TRBD1. V trimming: 2 bases; J trimming: 1 base; junction bases outside the gene matches: 4. The length of the CDR3 is 15 residues. Per the germline V gene, CDR1 is SEHNR and CDR2 is FQNEAQ (reference sequence). This CDR3 reads CASSLPTGWNTEAFF. The CDR3 DNA sequence: TGTGCCAGCAGCTTACCGACAGGGTGGAACACTGAAGCTTTCTTT.

This clonotype has more than one count but fewer than ten. The V call is TRBV29-1, the J call TRBJ2-6, with D tentatively TRBD1 (6 bases). The CDR3 has 14 residues. Germline V gene sequence: CDR1 SQVTM, CDR2 ANQGSEA. With 4 bases removed from V and 0 bases from J, the gap between germline ends came to 7 bases. The chain's CDR3 is CSVGGGSGANVLTF. CDR3 DNA sequence: TGCAGCGTTGGAGGGGGCTCTGGGGCCAACGTCCTGACTTTC.